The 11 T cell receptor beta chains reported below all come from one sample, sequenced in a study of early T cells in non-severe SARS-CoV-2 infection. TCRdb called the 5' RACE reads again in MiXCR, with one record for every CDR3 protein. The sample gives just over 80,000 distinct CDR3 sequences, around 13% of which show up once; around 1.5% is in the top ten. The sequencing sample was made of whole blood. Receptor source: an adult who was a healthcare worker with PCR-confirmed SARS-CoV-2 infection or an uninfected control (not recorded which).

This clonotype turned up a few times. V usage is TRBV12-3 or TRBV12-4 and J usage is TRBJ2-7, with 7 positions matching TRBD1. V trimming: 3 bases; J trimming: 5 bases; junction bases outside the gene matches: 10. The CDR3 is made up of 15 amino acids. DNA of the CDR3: TGTGCCAGCAGTTTCCCCCGGACAGGCCGTCACGAGCAGTACTTC. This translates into CASSFPRTGRHEQYF.

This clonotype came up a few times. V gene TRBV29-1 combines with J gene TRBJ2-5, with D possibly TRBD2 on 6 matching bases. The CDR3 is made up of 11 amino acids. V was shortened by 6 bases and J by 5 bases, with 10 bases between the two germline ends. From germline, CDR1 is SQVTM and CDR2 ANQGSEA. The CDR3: CSVGLLETQYF. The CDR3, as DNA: TGCAGCGTGGGACTTCTGGAGACCCAGTACTTC.

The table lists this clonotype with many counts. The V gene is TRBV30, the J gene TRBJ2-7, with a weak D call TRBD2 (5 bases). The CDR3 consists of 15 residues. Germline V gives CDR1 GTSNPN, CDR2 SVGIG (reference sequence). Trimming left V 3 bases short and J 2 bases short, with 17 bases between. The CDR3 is CAWSASSGPTYEQYF. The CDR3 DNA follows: TGTGCCTGGAGCGCCTCGAGCGGACCCACCTACGAGCAGTACTTC.

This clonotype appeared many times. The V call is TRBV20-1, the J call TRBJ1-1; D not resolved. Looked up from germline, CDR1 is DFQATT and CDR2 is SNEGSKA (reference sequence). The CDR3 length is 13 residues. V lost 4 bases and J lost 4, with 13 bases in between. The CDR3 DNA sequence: TGCAGTGCTATAGGCAGAAGGGCCACTGAAGCTTTCTTT. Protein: CSAIGRRATEAFF.

CDR3 sequence (DNA): TGTGCCAGCAGCGCCAGGACAGCGGGCCCCTATGGCTACACCTTC. Protein product: CASSARTAGPYGYTF. The chain is built from TRBV9 and TRBJ1-2; possible D gene TRBD1, 6 bases. CDR1 and CDR2 from the germline V gene are SGDLS and YYNGEE. The length of the CDR3 is 15 residues. V dropped 3 bases and J dropped 4 bases, with 16 bases sitting between them.

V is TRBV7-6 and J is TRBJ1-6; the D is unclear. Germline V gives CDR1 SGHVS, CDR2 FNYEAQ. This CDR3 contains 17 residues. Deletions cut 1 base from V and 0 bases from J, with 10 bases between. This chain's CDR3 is CASSLGEQSSYNSPLHF. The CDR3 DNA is TGTGCCAGCAGCTTAGGCGAACAAAGCTCCTATAATTCACCCCTCCACTTT.

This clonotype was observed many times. The CDR3 DNA is TGTGCCAGCAGTTTAGGACAGGAGCAGTTCTTC. Translated: CASSLGQEQFF. V usage is TRBV12-3 or TRBV12-4 and J usage is TRBJ2-1; perhaps TRBD1 as D (5 bases). There are 11 residues in the CDR3. Trimming stripped 1 base from V and 10 bases from J, with 5 bases between.

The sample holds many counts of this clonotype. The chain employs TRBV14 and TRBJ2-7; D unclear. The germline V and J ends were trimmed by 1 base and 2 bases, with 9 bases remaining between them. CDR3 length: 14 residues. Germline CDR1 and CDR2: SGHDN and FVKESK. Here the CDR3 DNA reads TGTGCCAGCAGCCAAGTTGGAACAGCCTACGAGCAGTACTTC. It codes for CASSQVGTAYEQYF.

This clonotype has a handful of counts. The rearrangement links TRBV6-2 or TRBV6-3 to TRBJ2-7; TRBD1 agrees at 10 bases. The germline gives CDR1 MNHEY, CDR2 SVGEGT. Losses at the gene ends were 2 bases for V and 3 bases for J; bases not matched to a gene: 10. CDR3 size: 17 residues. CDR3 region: CASSYPTWTGGSYEQYF. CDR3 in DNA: TGTGCCAGCAGTTACCCAACCTGGACAGGGGGAAGCTACGAGCAGTACTTC.

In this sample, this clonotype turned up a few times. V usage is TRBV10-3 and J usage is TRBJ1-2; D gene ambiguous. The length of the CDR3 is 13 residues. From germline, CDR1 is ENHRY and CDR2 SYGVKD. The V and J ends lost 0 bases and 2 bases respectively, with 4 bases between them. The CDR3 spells CAISESGNYGYTF. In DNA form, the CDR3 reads TGTGCCATCAGTGAGTCGGGAAACTATGGCTACACCTTC.

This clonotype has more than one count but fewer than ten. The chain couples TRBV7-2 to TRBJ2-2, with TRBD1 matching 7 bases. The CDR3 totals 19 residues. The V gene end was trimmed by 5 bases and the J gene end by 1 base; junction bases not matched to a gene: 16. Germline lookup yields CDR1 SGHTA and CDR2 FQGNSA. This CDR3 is CASSHTQTTGSKNTGELFF. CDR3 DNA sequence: TGTGCCAGCAGCCACACACAAACGACAGGGTCCAAGAACACCGGGGAGCTGTTTTTT.